What follows describes a single T cell receptor (beta chain). What it binds is not known. The data were obtained in a study of cytomegalovirus exposure and HLA in healthy donors. Study conclusions and caveats: TCR beta sequences reportedly predicted most subjects' HLA-A and HLA-B alleles accurately. Associated with cytomegalovirus, according to the listing, were approximately 160 TCR beta chains.

The PCR used 60 Vbeta and 13 Jbeta primers. As processed by the authors: The count from a later analysis was 60 million to 85 million unique TCR beta chains, some 11 million of them shared. Repertoires were generated with immunoSEQ multiplex PCR, while TCRdb's copy carries only in-frame clones and drops some. V and J calls and clone size are copied from that table; D and trimming were computed from the DNA. The data show around 130,000 clones, about 82% seen once. Sequencing was performed on PBMCs. The TCR was taken from a young man in good health and CMV-seronegative.

The DNA for the CDR3 is TGTGCCAGCTTGGGCCGTCAGGGGGCCAATTCACCCCTCCACTTT. As protein: CASLGRQGANSPLHF. The chain recombines TRBV7-2 with TRBJ1-6, with TRBD1 identical over 8 bases. V lost 8 bases to trimming and J lost 7 bases; unmatched junction nucleotides: 10. This CDR3 spans 15 amino acids. From germline, CDR1 is SGHTA and CDR2 FQGNSA.